These 27 T cell receptor beta chains originate from one sample sequenced in a study of CD8+ T cells in alopecia areata. Following RNA extraction, reverse transcription yielded cDNA that acted as the sequencing template. Sequenced by immunoSEQ multiplex PCR; TCRdb stores in-frame clones only, minus some. The data show approximately 140,000 clones, around 47% seen once. Material for sequencing was CD4+ T cells sorted from blood. The receptors derive from a human donor with alopecia areata.

The chain carries TRBV7-8 and TRBJ1-2; D is perhaps TRBD1 (5 bases). The CDR3 has 15 residues. CDR1 is SGHVS, CDR2 FQNEAQ, per germline. Trimming stripped 5 bases from V and 4 bases from J, with 17 bases between. CDR3 residues: CASSAYRIPIYGYTF. In DNA form, the CDR3 reads TGTGCCAGCAGCGCGTACAGGATACCAATCTATGGCTACACCTTC.

The V call is TRBV25-1, the J call TRBJ1-3; D not resolved. The CDR3 is made up of 14 amino acids. V was clipped by 5 bases and J by 0 bases, with 8 bases between them. Per the germline V gene, CDR1 is MGHDK and CDR2 is SYGVNS. The CDR3 coding sequence is TGTGCCAGCAGTTGGTCAAGCTCTGGAAACACCATATATTTT. Translated, it gives CASSWSSSGNTIYF.

This chain uses TRBV6-1 with TRBJ2-5; 11 nucleotides match TRBD1. After removal of 7 bases from V and 5 bases from J, the junction contained 9 bases not matched to a gene. CDR1 and CDR2 (germline): MNHNS, SASEGT. This CDR3 spans 15 amino acids. The CDR3 region has the DNA TGTGCCAGCATCCGGACAGGGGGCGCTGGGGAGACCCAGTACTTC. Translated, it gives CASIRTGGAGETQYF.

The rearrangement uses TRBV6-6 and TRBJ1-5; 9 bases line up with TRBD1. CDR3 size: 15 residues. V lost 4 bases, J lost 4 bases, and 5 bases stayed unmatched. Germline-derived CDR1 and CDR2 are MNHNY and SVGAGI (reference sequence). The CDR3 is CASSFDGTGNQPQHF. DNA for the CDR3: TGTGCCAGCAGTTTCGACGGGACAGGGAATCAGCCCCAGCATTTT.

The genes are TRBV7-9 and TRBJ2-7; D is unresolved. CDR1 and CDR2 from the germline V gene are SEHNR and FQNEAQ (reference sequence). Trimming took 3 bases from V and 2 from J, leaving 5 bases between them. The CDR3 has 12 residues. Written as DNA, the CDR3 is TGTGCCAGCAGCTTCAGCACCTACGAGCAGTACTTC. Translation: CASSFSTYEQYF.

This chain connects TRBV7-3 to TRBJ2-7; 12 nucleotides align to TRBD2. V gave up 4 bases and J gave up 4 bases; unmatched junction bases: 5. This CDR3 is 15 amino acids long. Germline V CDR1 and CDR2: SGHTA, FQGTGA. CDR3 loop: CASSWRGLAGYEQYF. The CDR3 coding sequence is TGTGCCAGCAGCTGGAGGGGACTAGCGGGTTACGAGCAGTACTTC.

V usage is TRBV29-1 and J usage is TRBJ2-6; a possible D gene is TRBD1 (6 bases). Germline CDR1 reads SQVTM; CDR2 reads ANQGSEA. CDR3 length: 14 residues. V was pared by 4 bases and J by 1 base, with 8 bases between. CDR3 loop: CSVGTASGANVLTF. The CDR3 nucleotides read TGCAGCGTTGGGACAGCTTCTGGGGCCAACGTCCTGACTTTC.

This clone was seen a handful of times. This sequence joins TRBV29-1 and TRBJ2-2; 10 bases fit TRBD2. Per germline, CDR1 SQVTM and CDR2 ANQGSEA. This CDR3 comprises 15 residues. Unmatched junction bases numbered 7, after V lost 4 bases and J lost 5 bases. DNA for the CDR3: TGCAGCGTTGCTCTAGCGGGAGTAGTTACCGGGGAGCTGTTTTTT. Translating gives CSVALAGVVTGELFF.

V and J are TRBV7-3 and TRBJ2-1; maybe TRBD2 (5 bases). V shed 7 bases and J shed 5 bases, with 9 bases lying between them. CDR3 length: 12 amino acids. Germline V lookup: CDR1 SGHTA, CDR2 FQGTGA. The CDR3 nucleotides are TGTGCCAGCAACGTCGGGGACAATGAGCAGTTCTTC. Translation: CASNVGDNEQFF.

The V gene is TRBV28, the J gene TRBJ2-7, with TRBD1 identical over 11 bases. This CDR3 is 14 amino acids long. Germline V gene data show CDR1 as MDHEN and CDR2 as SYDVKM. With 6 bases clipped from V and 4 bases from J, the junction kept 5 bases outside the gene matches. CDR3 region: CASRGTGGNYEQYF. Written as DNA, the CDR3 is TGTGCCAGCAGGGGGACAGGGGGTAATTACGAGCAGTACTTC.

The gene calls are TRBV29-1 and TRBJ2-1, with TRBD1 as a possible D gene (5 bases). The CDR3 is 16 amino acids. The germline V and J ends were trimmed by 6 bases and 2 bases, with 20 bases remaining between them. Germline loops: CDR1 SQVTM, CDR2 ANQGSEA. CDR3: CSVLTPGIPPYNEQFF. CDR3 coding DNA: TGCAGCGTCCTAACTCCAGGGATACCACCCTACAATGAGCAGTTCTTC.

This clone was found once. In nucleotides, the CDR3 is TGTGCCAGCAGCTTCCGGACAGTCACCACAGATACGCAGTATTTT. Protein product: CASSFRTVTTDTQYF. The V gene is TRBV7-9, the J gene TRBJ2-3, with D perhaps matching TRBD1 (6 bases). Per germline, CDR1 SEHNR and CDR2 FQNEAQ (reference sequence). V was clipped by 3 bases and J by 2 bases, with 12 bases between them. The CDR3 extends over 15 amino acids.

The chain uses TRBV18 and TRBJ1-1; 7 nucleotides line up with TRBD1. With 0 bases clipped from V and 2 bases from J, the junction kept 3 bases outside the gene matches. This CDR3 has 15 residues. Germline assignment: CDR1 KGHSH and CDR2 LQKENI. CDR3 nucleotide sequence: TGTGCCAGCTCACCACCAACAGGGGTCAACACTGAAGCTTTCTTT. Amino acids: CASSPPTGVNTEAFF.

This chain joins TRBV30 and TRBJ1-2, with a possible D match to TRBD1 (5 bases). CDR3 size: 12 residues. From germline, CDR1 is GTSNPN and CDR2 SVGIG (reference sequence). V was clipped by 4 bases and J by 5 bases, with 11 bases between them. CDR3 DNA: TGTGCCTGGAACCCAGGGTTTTATGGCTACACCTTC. Amino acids: CAWNPGFYGYTF. Combining the CDR3 with reference TRBV30 and TRBJ1-2 gives the whole variable domain SQTIHQWPATLVQPVGSPLSLECTVEGTSNPNLYWYRQAAGRGLQLLFYSVGIGQISSEVPQNLSASRPQDRQFILSSKKLLLSDSGFYLCAWNPGFYGYTFGSGTRLTVV.

The table lists this clone with a few counts. This chain joins TRBV28 and TRBJ2-1; D may be TRBD2 (5 bases). The CDR3 is made up of 12 amino acids. Looked up from germline, CDR1 is MDHEN and CDR2 is SYDVKM. Trimming took 6 bases from V and 10 from J, leaving 13 bases between them. The CDR3 sequence: CASSHRDIEQFF. CDR3 coding DNA: TGTGCCAGCAGCCACCGGGATATAGAGCAGTTCTTC.

The chain links TRBV29-1 to TRBJ2-5, with TRBD2 as a possible D gene (6 bases). V gave up 1 base and J gave up 3 bases, with 9 bases separating them. CDR1 is SQVTM, CDR2 ANQGSEA, per germline. CDR3 length: 13 residues. The CDR3 sequence: CSVEAGVEETQYF. In DNA, the CDR3 is TGCAGCGTTGAAGCGGGGGTTGAAGAGACCCAGTACTTC.

The J gene is TRBJ2-3, the V gene TRBV4-1; maybe TRBD2 (5 bases). Germline assignment: CDR1 MGHRA and CDR2 YSYEKL. The CDR3 loop spans 12 amino acids. Trimming took 6 bases from V and 4 from J, leaving 8 bases between them. CDR3: CASSLAADTQYF. The CDR3 nucleotides are TGCGCCAGCAGTCTAGCCGCAGATACGCAGTATTTT.

This chain links TRBV4-2 with TRBJ2-7; D unresolved. The germline V and J ends were trimmed by 0 bases and 1 base, with 7 bases remaining between them. Germline assignment: CDR1 LGHNA and CDR2 YNFKEQ. The CDR3 spans 14 residues. In nucleotides, the CDR3 is TGTGCCAGCAGCCAAGACCTGATTTCCTACGAGCAGTACTTC. Translating it yields CASSQDLISYEQYF.

V gene TRBV2 combines with J gene TRBJ2-7, with a weak D call TRBD2 (5 bases). The germline V gene encodes CDR1 SNHLY and CDR2 FYNNEI. The V gene lost 3 bases and the J gene lost 3 bases, with 15 bases spanning the gap. The CDR3 spans 15 residues. The DNA of the CDR3 is TGTGCCAGCAGTGATCGGCGGGCCCCCATCTACGAGCAGTACTTC. Translating it yields CASSDRRAPIYEQYF.

J is TRBJ2-7 and V is TRBV7-9; 7 positions match TRBD2. With V trimmed by 3 bases and J by 5 bases, 10 bases remained unmatched. Germline assignment: CDR1 SEHNR and CDR2 FQNEAQ (reference sequence). CDR3 length equals 15 residues. CDR3 residues: CASSFPAGLRNEQYF. The DNA of the CDR3 is TGTGCCAGCAGCTTTCCAGCGGGATTGAGGAACGAGCAGTACTTC.

This clone was detected a few times. The chain carries TRBV29-1 and TRBJ2-7, with 7 bases fitting TRBD2. V lost 2 bases to trimming and J lost 0 bases; unmatched junction nucleotides: 7. Germline V gene data show CDR1 as SQVTM and CDR2 as ANQGSEA. This CDR3 has 15 residues. CDR3 sequence (DNA): TGCAGCGTTGAAATCCGGGGGGATAGCTCCTACGAGCAGTACTTC. It specifies CSVEIRGDSSYEQYF.

This clone was counted only a few times. J is TRBJ1-5 and V is TRBV7-9, with 10 positions matching TRBD1. There are 14 residues in the CDR3. The germline V gene has CDR1 SEHNR and CDR2 FQNEAQ (reference sequence). The trim removed 6 bases at V and 7 bases at J, leaving 6 bases unmatched. The CDR3, as DNA: TGTGCCAGCAGAAAGGGACAGGGGAACCAGCCCCAGCATTTT. It specifies CASRKGQGNQPQHF.

This clone was observed at least ten times. The CDR3 DNA reads as TGCGCCAGCAGCCCGTCTGGGATCGAAAAACTGTTTTTT. It specifies CASSPSGIEKLFF. V usage is TRBV5-1 and J usage is TRBJ1-4; D unclear. CDR1 is SGHRS and CDR2 is YFSETQ in the germline V gene. This CDR3 comprises 13 residues. Trimming stripped 4 bases from V and 8 bases from J, with 12 bases between.

This clone was observed a handful of times. This sequence joins TRBV30 and TRBJ1-1; D gene ambiguous. This CDR3 contains 13 residues. Germline loops: CDR1 GTSNPN, CDR2 SVGIG (reference sequence). V was shortened by 4 bases and J by 6 bases, with 15 bases between the two germline ends. CDR3 residues: CAWTPGFGAEAFF. CDR3 coding DNA: TGTGCCTGGACTCCGGGATTTGGGGCTGAAGCTTTCTTT.

This chain links TRBV29-1 with TRBJ2-7, with D perhaps TRBD1 (7 bases). Germline CDR1 is SQVTM and CDR2 is ANQGSEA. CDR3 length: 14 residues. Trimming shortened V by 4 bases and J by 1 base, and 14 bases separated the two germline ends. The CDR3 reads CSVGGTVGSYEQYF. Written as DNA, the CDR3 is TGCAGCGTTGGCGGGACAGTTGGGTCCTACGAGCAGTACTTC.

Concerning this clone itself: The same CDR3 also results from other DNA sequences found in this sample. CDR3 in DNA: TGTGCCAGCAGCGTAGCCGGGGCTGGGGCCAACGTCCTGACTTTC. This gives the protein CASSVAGAGANVLTF. The chain recombines TRBV9 with TRBJ2-6, with D possibly being TRBD2 (5 bases). The CDR3 loop spans 15 amino acids. V lost 0 bases and J lost 2, with 6 bases in between. Germline values: CDR1 SGDLS, CDR2 YYNGEE.

This clone was detected only a few times. V and J are TRBV29-1 and TRBJ1-4, with D possibly matching TRBD1 (6 bases). This CDR3 contains 11 residues. Trimming took 3 bases from V and 9 from J, leaving 8 bases between them. The germline gives CDR1 SQVTM, CDR2 ANQGSEA. CDR3: CSVDRGQKLFF. In DNA form, the CDR3 reads TGCAGCGTTGACAGGGGCCAAAAACTGTTTTTT.